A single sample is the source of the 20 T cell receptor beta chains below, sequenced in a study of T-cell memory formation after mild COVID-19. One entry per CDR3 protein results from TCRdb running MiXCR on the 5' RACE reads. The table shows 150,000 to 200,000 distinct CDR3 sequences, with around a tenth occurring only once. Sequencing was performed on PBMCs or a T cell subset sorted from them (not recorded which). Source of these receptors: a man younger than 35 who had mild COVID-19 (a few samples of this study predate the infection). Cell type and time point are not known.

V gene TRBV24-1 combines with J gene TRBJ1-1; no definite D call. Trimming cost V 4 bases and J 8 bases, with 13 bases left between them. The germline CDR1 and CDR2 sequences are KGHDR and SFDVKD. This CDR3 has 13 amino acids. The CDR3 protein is CATSDPSVREAFF. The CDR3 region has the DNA TGTGCCACCAGTGACCCCTCTGTGAGGGAAGCTTTCTTT.

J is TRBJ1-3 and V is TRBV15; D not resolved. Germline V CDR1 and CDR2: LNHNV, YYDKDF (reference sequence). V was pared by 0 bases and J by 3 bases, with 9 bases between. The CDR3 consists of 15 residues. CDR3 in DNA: TGTGCCACCAGCAGAGATCAACACCTTGGAAACACCATATATTTT. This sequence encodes CATSRDQHLGNTIYF.

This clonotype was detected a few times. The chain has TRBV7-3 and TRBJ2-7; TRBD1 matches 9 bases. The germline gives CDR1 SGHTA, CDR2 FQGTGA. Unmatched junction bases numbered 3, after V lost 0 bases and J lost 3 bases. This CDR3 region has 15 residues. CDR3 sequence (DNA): TGTGCCAGCAGCTTAACCGGGACAGGGATCTACGAGCAGTACTTC. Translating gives CASSLTGTGIYEQYF.

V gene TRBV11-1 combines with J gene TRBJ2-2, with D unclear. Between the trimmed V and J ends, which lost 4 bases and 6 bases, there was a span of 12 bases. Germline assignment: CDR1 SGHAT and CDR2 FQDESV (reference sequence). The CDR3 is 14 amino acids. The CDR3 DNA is TGTGCCAGCAGCTCGGATATCGGTTCCGGGGAGCTGTTTTTT. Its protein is CASSSDIGSGELFF.

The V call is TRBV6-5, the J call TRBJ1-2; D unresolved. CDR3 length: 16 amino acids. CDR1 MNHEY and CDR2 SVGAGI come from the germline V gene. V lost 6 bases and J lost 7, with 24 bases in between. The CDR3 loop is CASRPDPMARLGGYTF. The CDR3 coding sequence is TGTGCCAGCAGACCCGACCCCATGGCACGATTGGGTGGCTACACCTTC.

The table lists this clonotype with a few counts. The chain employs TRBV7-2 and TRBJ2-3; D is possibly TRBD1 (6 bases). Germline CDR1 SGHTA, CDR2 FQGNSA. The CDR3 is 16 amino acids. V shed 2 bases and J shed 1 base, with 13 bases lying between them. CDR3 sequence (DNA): TGTGCCAGCAGCTTACTTCGGACAGTTGGCACAGATACGCAGTATTTT. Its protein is CASSLLRTVGTDTQYF.

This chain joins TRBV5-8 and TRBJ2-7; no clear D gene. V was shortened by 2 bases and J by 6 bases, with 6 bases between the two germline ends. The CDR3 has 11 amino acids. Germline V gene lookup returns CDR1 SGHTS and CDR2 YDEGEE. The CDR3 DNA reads TGTGCCAGCAGCTTTGAGCGCGAGCAGTACTTC. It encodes CASSFEREQYF.

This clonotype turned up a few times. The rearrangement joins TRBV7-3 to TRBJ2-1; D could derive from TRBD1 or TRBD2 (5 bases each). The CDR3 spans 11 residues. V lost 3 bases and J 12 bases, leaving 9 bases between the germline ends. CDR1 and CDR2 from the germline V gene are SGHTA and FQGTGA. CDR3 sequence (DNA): TGTGCCAGCAGCTTCGGGGACCGGCAGTTCTTC. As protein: CASSFGDRQFF.

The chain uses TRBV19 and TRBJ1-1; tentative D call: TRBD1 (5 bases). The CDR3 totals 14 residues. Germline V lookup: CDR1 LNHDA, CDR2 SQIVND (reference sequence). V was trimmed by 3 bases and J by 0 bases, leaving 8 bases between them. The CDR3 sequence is CASSMRQLNTEAFF. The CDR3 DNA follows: TGTGCCAGTAGTATGAGACAGTTGAACACTGAAGCTTTCTTT.

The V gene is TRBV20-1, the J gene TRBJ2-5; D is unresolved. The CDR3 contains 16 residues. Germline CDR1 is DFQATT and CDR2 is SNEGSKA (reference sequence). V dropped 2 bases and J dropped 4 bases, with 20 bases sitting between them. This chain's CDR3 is CSARNFGASLIETQYF. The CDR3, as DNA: TGCAGTGCTAGAAACTTTGGAGCTTCCCTAATAGAGACCCAGTACTTC.

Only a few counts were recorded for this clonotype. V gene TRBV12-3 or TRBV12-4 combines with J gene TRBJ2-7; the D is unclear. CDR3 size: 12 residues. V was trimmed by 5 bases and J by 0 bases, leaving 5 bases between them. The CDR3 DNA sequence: TGTGCCAGCAGTGGTCCCTCCTACGAGCAGTACTTC. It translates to CASSGPSYEQYF.

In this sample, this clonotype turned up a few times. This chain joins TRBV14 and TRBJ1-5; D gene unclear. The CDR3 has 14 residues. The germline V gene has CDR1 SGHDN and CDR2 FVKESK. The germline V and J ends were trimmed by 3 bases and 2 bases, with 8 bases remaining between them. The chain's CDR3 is CASSHGGGNQPQHF. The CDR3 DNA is TGTGCCAGCAGCCATGGTGGTGGCAATCAGCCCCAGCATTTT.

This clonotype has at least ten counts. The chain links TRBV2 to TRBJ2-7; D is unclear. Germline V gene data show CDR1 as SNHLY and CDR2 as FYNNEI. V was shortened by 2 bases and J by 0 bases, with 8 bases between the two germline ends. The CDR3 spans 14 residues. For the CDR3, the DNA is TGTGCCAGCAGTGAAAGTAGGGACTCCTACGAGCAGTACGTC. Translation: CASSESRDSYEQYV.

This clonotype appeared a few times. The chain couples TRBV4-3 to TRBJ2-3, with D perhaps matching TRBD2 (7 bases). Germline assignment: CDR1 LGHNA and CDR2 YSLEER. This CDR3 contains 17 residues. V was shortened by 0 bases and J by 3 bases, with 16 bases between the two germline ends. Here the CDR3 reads CASSQDRGGTFTDTQYF. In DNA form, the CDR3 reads TGCGCCAGCAGCCAAGATAGGGGGGGAACCTTTACAGATACGCAGTATTTT.

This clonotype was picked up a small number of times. The CDR3 loop reads CASSSVGTGKETQYF. The CDR3 region has the DNA TGCGCCAGCAGCTCGGTGGGGACAGGGAAAGAGACCCAGTACTTC. V is TRBV5-1 and J is TRBJ2-5, with TRBD1 matching over 9 bases. The germline V gene encodes CDR1 SGHRS and CDR2 YFSETQ. The CDR3 consists of 15 residues. After removal of 3 bases from V and 3 bases from J, the junction contained 6 bases not matched to a gene.

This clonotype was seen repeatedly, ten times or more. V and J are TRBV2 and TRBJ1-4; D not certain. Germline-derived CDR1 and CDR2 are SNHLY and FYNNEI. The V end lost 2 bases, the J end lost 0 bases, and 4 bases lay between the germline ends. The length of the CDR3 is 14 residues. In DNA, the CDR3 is TGTGCCAGCAGTGAAATAACAACTAATGAAAAACTGTTTTTT. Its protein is CASSEITTNEKLFF.

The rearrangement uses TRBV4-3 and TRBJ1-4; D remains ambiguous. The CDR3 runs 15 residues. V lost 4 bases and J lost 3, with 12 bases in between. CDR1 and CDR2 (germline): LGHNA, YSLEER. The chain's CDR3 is CASSRRERPNEKLFF. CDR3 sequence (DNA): TGCGCCAGCAGCCGACGGGAAAGACCTAATGAAAAACTGTTTTTT.

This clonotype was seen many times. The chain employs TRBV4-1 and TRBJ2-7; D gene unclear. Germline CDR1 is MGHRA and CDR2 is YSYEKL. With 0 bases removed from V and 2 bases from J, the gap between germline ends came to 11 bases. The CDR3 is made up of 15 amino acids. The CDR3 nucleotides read TGCGCCAGCAGCCAAGAGGAGTTGCGCACCTACGAGCAGTACGTC. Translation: CASSQEELRTYEQYV.

The CDR3 reads CASSLAVSGATDTQYF. The CDR3 nucleotides read TGCGCCAGCAGCTTGGCGGTGAGTGGGGCCACAGATACGCAGTATTTT. V and J are TRBV5-1 and TRBJ2-3, with D possibly being TRBD1 (5 bases). From germline, CDR1 is SGHRS and CDR2 YFSETQ. The CDR3 contains 16 residues. Trimming left V 0 bases short and J 2 bases short, with 13 bases between.

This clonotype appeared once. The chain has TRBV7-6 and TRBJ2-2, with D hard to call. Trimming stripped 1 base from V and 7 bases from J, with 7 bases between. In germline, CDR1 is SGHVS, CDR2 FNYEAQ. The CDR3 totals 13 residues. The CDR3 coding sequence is TGTGCCAGCAGCTTAGTGGGTAACGGGGAGCTGTTTTTT. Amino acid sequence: CASSLVGNGELFF.